This T cell receptor (beta chain) was observed in a study of blood T cell repertoires in COVID-19. Measured with immunoSEQ multiplex PCR; TCRdb has only the in-frame clones, and not every one. The repertoire holds 250,000 to 300,000 clones, about 89% seen once, with 2% to 2.5% in the top ten. Germline V gene sequence: CDR1 MNHEY, CDR2 SMNVEV (reference sequence). CDR3 length: 14 residues. V shed 4 bases and J 8 bases; nucleotides not matched to a gene: 8. A few counts support this clone. The genes are TRBV27 and TRBJ2-1, with 7 bases lining up with TRBD1. This receptor was obtained from a middle-aged man with acute or convalescent COVID-19. Material: peripheral blood. The CDR3 nucleotides are TGTGCCAGCAGTTACAGGGGAATTTGGGATGAGCAGTTCTTC. It encodes CASSYRGIWDEQFF.